These 25 T cell receptor beta chains were sequenced from one sample in a study of post-analysis software for immune sequencing data. Study outcomes and limitations: Patients carried several TRBV segments more frequently than controls did, and TRBV5-6, TRBV5-1 and TRBV20-1 were among them.

Unique molecular identifiers featured in each of the TCR beta cDNA libraries. TCRdb reprocessed the PCR reads via MiXCR and lists one record per CDR3 protein. Seen here are under 900,000 distinct CDR3 sequences, roughly 50% observed once, and the top ten hold about 4.5%. No antigen has been identified for these receptors. The sequenced sample was blood. These receptors all stem from a girl aged 5-17 years with multiple sclerosis.

This rearrangement joins TRBV5-1 to TRBJ1-1; the match to TRBD1 covers 8 bases. The germline V gene has CDR1 SGHRS and CDR2 YFSETQ. V lost 4 bases, J lost 11 bases, and 7 bases stayed unmatched. The CDR3 runs 12 residues. The CDR3 reads CASSKQTGDAFF. The CDR3 bases are TGCGCCAGCAGCAAACAGACAGGGGACGCTTTCTTT.

This clonotype was picked up a small number of times. The CDR3 bases are TGCAGTGCTAGGCGATTGGGGGGAGCTAATGAGCAGTTCTTC. Protein: CSARRLGGANEQFF. This chain connects TRBV20-1 to TRBJ2-1; maybe TRBD2 (6 bases). The V end lost 3 bases, the J end lost 7 bases, and 16 bases lay between the germline ends. The CDR3 loop spans 14 amino acids. Germline CDR1 and CDR2: DFQATT and SNEGSKA (reference sequence).

This chain uses TRBV24-1 with TRBJ2-3; TRBD1 is a possible D gene (6 bases). Trimming removed 4 bases from V and 8 bases from J, with 27 bases in between. CDR3 length: 18 residues. Germline V gene sequence: CDR1 KGHDR, CDR2 SFDVKD. The CDR3 sequence is CATSEAASGTPALGTQYF. The CDR3 DNA is TGTGCCACCAGTGAGGCCGCCTCCGGGACACCGGCACTGGGTACGCAGTATTTT.

The chain couples TRBV5-1 to TRBJ2-6, with 10 bases aligning to TRBD1. Germline V gene lookup returns CDR1 SGHRS and CDR2 YFSETQ. The CDR3 has 17 amino acids. V gave up 4 bases and J gave up 1 base; unmatched junction bases: 5. The CDR3 nucleotides read TGCGCCAGCAGCATGGGACAGGGGACTTCTGGGGCCAACGTCCTGACTTTC. Protein product: CASSMGQGTSGANVLTF.

This clonotype was observed a few times. This sequence joins TRBV7-2 and TRBJ2-3; no clear D. The V end was cut by 5 bases, the J end by 2 bases, with 5 bases between. The CDR3 runs to 12 residues. Germline V gene sequence: CDR1 SGHTA, CDR2 FQGNSA. The CDR3 DNA follows: TGTGCCAGCAGCACAGACACAGATACGCAGTATTTT. It is translated as CASSTDTDTQYF.

This clonotype was observed a handful of times. The chain employs TRBV12-3 or TRBV12-4 and TRBJ1-2; no definite D call. Between the trimmed V and J ends, which lost 2 bases and 6 bases, there was a span of 10 bases. The CDR3 extends over 13 amino acids. This CDR3 is CASSLTRNDGYTF. Here the CDR3 DNA reads TGTGCCAGCAGTTTAACCCGGAACGATGGCTACACCTTC.

This clonotype was detected a few times. The chain recombines TRBV15 with TRBJ1-2; D remains unclear. Trimming took off 5 bases at V and 4 bases at J, with 8 bases between the two ends. Germline CDR1 LNHNV, CDR2 YYDKDF (reference sequence). This CDR3 comprises 12 residues. The chain's CDR3 is CATSAPGYGYTF. The CDR3 coding sequence is TGTGCCACCAGCGCCCCAGGCTATGGCTACACCTTC.

The chain links TRBV3-1 to TRBJ1-4; no clear D gene. The CDR3 has 15 amino acids. Germline CDR1 LGHDT, CDR2 YNNKEL (reference sequence). The V and J ends lost 4 bases and 0 bases respectively, with 9 bases between them. CDR3 nucleotides: TGTGCCAGCAGCCCCGAAGGTTCAACTAATGAAAAACTGTTTTTT. It translates to CASSPEGSTNEKLFF.

The V and J genes are TRBV27 and TRBJ2-7; possibly TRBD1 for D (5 bases). This CDR3 region has 12 residues. V lost 6 bases and J 5 bases, leaving 11 bases between the germline ends. Germline V gene sequence: CDR1 MNHEY, CDR2 SMNVEV (reference sequence). The chain's CDR3 is CASRKGVHEQYF. The CDR3 DNA is TGTGCCAGCAGGAAAGGGGTCCACGAGCAGTACTTC.

The chain combines TRBV14 with TRBJ2-2; D uncertain. The V gene lost 0 bases and the J gene lost 0 bases, with 8 bases spanning the gap. This CDR3 has 16 residues. Germline V gene sequence: CDR1 SGHDN, CDR2 FVKESK. CDR3 nucleotides: TGTGCCAGCAGCCAAGATCGGCAGGCGAACACCGGGGAGCTGTTTTTT. Its protein product is CASSQDRQANTGELFF.

This clonotype appeared a few times. This chain connects TRBV9 to TRBJ2-1, with 12 bases that match TRBD2. V was clipped by 0 bases and J by 7 bases; unmatched bases: 5. The CDR3 loop spans 16 amino acids. Germline CDR1 SGDLS, CDR2 YYNGEE. CDR3 sequence: CASSVEASGRVNEQFF. DNA of the CDR3: TGTGCCAGCAGCGTAGAAGCTAGCGGGAGGGTGAATGAGCAGTTCTTC.

This clonotype turned up a few times. The rearrangement uses TRBV12-3 or TRBV12-4 and TRBJ1-2; D ambiguous. Trimming removed 3 bases from V and 2 bases from J, with 10 bases in between. The CDR3 loop spans 14 amino acids. CDR3 region: CASSFGPTNYGYTF. For the CDR3, the DNA is TGTGCCAGCAGTTTTGGTCCGACAAACTATGGCTACACCTTC.

This rearrangement joins TRBV15 to TRBJ1-4, with 8 positions matching TRBD1. The CDR3 length is 16 residues. The V segment lost 0 bases and the J segment 5 bases; nucleotides outside the gene matches: 5. Germline assignment: CDR1 LNHNV and CDR2 YYDKDF (reference sequence). CDR3 DNA: TGTGCCACCAGCAGAGACGGGGACAGGCCGAATGAAAAACTGTTTTTT. The encoded protein is CATSRDGDRPNEKLFF.

The V and J genes are TRBV29-1 and TRBJ2-7; D remains unclear. The CDR3 consists of 11 residues. From germline, CDR1 is SQVTM and CDR2 ANQGSEA. V lost 0 bases and J 2 bases, leaving 2 bases between the germline ends. The CDR3 reads CSVEDAYEQYF. Written as DNA, the CDR3 is TGCAGCGTTGAAGACGCCTACGAGCAGTACTTC.

The rearrangement links TRBV20-1 to TRBJ2-5; D perhaps matches TRBD2 (7 bases). Germline CDR1 is DFQATT and CDR2 is SNEGSKA (reference sequence). Trimming left V 6 bases short and J 0 bases short, with 23 bases between. The CDR3 has 17 amino acids. CDR3 in amino acids: CSAPAPLGGGDQETQYF. DNA of the CDR3: TGCAGTGCCCCCGCACCCCTAGGGGGGGGGGACCAAGAGACCCAGTACTTC.

The chain couples TRBV5-6 to TRBJ2-7, with 10 bases aligning to TRBD1. After removal of 2 bases from V and 5 bases from J, the junction contained 10 bases not matched to a gene. Germline V CDR1 and CDR2: SGHDT, YYEEEE. The CDR3 spans 16 residues. The CDR3 sequence is CASSLPGQGLRNEQYF. DNA of the CDR3: TGTGCCAGCAGCTTACCGGGACAGGGGCTGAGAAACGAGCAGTACTTC.

The V and J genes are TRBV6-5 and TRBJ2-7; 8 nucleotides line up with TRBD1. The J call may not be correct, given that the DNA end is closer to TRBJ2-4. The CDR3 is 13 amino acids. CDR1 MNHEY and CDR2 SVGAGI come from the germline V gene. CDR3 residues: CASSPDRVGIQYF. The DNA of the CDR3 is TGTGCCAGCAGTCCGGACAGGGTGGGCATTCAGTACTTC.

V is TRBV5-1 and J is TRBJ2-7; possibly TRBD2 for D (5 bases). Germline CDR1 reads SGHRS; CDR2 reads YFSETQ. With 1 base removed from V and 5 bases from J, the gap between germline ends came to 13 bases. The CDR3 spans 14 residues. The CDR3 region has the DNA TGCGCCAGCAGCTTGAATTACGGGAAAAACGAGCAGTACTTC. Its protein is CASSLNYGKNEQYF.

This clonotype was counted between two and nine times. The J gene is TRBJ2-7, the V gene TRBV20-1; 7 nucleotides match TRBD1. The end of the DNA is better explained by TRBJ2-5, so the J call may be wrong. Germline CDR1 and CDR2: DFQATT and SNEGSKA (reference sequence). The CDR3 totals 13 residues. CDR3 sequence: CSAARDSRETQYF. The CDR3 coding sequence is TGCAGTGCCGCAAGGGACAGTAGAGAGACCCAGTACTTC.

The V call is TRBV7-9, the J call TRBJ1-1, with 8 bases that match TRBD1. V gave up 6 bases and J gave up 0 bases; unmatched junction bases: 3. This CDR3 has 14 amino acids. Germline assignment: CDR1 SEHNR and CDR2 FQNEAQ (reference sequence). This CDR3 reads CASRGQDMNTEAFF. CDR3 DNA: TGTGCCAGCAGGGGACAGGACATGAACACTGAAGCTTTCTTT.

The V call is TRBV9, the J call TRBJ2-7; D is ambiguous. Per the germline V gene, CDR1 is SGDLS and CDR2 is YYNGEE. Trimming shortened V by 4 bases and J by 2 bases, and 16 bases separated the two germline ends. This CDR3 region has 15 residues. CDR3 protein: CASSPRWGSAYEQYF. CDR3 sequence (DNA): TGTGCCAGCAGCCCCCGGTGGGGTTCTGCCTACGAGCAGTACTTC.

This chain joins TRBV5-1 and TRBJ2-7; 8 nucleotides line up with TRBD2. This CDR3 has 15 amino acids. Losses at the gene ends were 0 bases for V and 3 bases for J; bases not matched to a gene: 5. In germline, CDR1 is SGHRS, CDR2 YFSETQ. Written as DNA, the CDR3 is TGCGCCAGCAGCTTGGGGGAGCGGGAGTTCTACGAGCAGTACTTC. Protein sequence: CASSLGEREFYEQYF.

In its sample, this clonotype was seen a few times. The rearrangement links TRBV7-9 to TRBJ2-1; TRBD2 is a possible D gene (6 bases). From germline, CDR1 is SEHNR and CDR2 FQNEAQ (reference sequence). The CDR3 length is 16 residues. V was cut by 2 bases and J by 1 base, with 12 bases left in between. CDR3 in DNA: TGTGCCAGCAGCTTACAGGGAGGCCTGTCCTACAATGAGCAGTTCTTC. Its translation: CASSLQGGLSYNEQFF.

V gene TRBV20-1 combines with J gene TRBJ2-7; TRBD2 is a possible D gene (7 bases). CDR3 length equals 15 residues. The V end lost 0 bases, the J end lost 2 bases, and 14 bases lay between the germline ends. Germline CDR1 is DFQATT and CDR2 is SNEGSKA (reference sequence). This chain's CDR3 is CSARDRGGGAYEQYF. The CDR3 DNA is TGCAGTGCTAGAGATAGGGGGGGAGGGGCCTACGAGCAGTACTTC.

Here the CDR3 reads CASSEGHISRGEQYF. The CDR3 nucleotides are TGTGCCAGCAGCGAGGGACACATCTCCAGGGGCGAGCAGTACTTC. The rearrangement uses TRBV5-6 and TRBJ2-5; the D gene is possibly TRBD1 (6 bases). Judging by the DNA end, TRBJ2-7 fits better; the J call may be wrong. The V gene's germline CDR1 is SGHDT and CDR2 YYEEEE. The CDR3 has 15 residues.